A selection of T cell receptor beta chains follows, all from one sample in a study of blood T cells in healthy people across ages. TCRdb re-called the 5' RACE reads with MiXCR, one entry per CDR3 protein. The data show about 320,000 distinct CDR3 sequences, 25% to 30% seen once. The sample comprised blood. The receptors were gathered from a woman aged 65 to 85 in good health. Both conserved end residues are part of each CDR3.

TRBJ2-4,TRBV7-9,CASSLGSAGAKNIQYF
TRBJ2-1,TRBV6-5,CASSYRETSYNEQFF
TRBJ2-3,TRBV5-6,CASSLIRPDTQYF
TRBJ2-5,TRBV29-1,CSVHQETQYF
TRBJ2-3,TRBV12-3/TRBV12-4,CASSFGGTDTQYF
TRBJ1-1,TRBV3-1,CASSHGEGSEAFF
TRBJ1-1,TRBV20-1,CSAPNHGQGTTEAFF
TRBJ2-4,TRBV27,CASGAGPGLKNIQYF
TRBJ2-7,TRBV4-1,CASSQDYHYEQYF
-,TRBV5-1,CASSFFNTDNEQFF
-,TRBV20-1,CSAGTSSSYEQYF
TRBJ2-4,TRBV24-1,CATSYQNIQYF
TRBJ2-1,TRBV11-3,CASSLDRGVTSSYNEQFF
TRBJ1-2,TRBV28,CATAPVRVDGYTF
TRBJ1-2,TRBV28,CASNPPGVRSGYTF
TRBJ2-1,TRBV29-1,CSVEAWEWDEQFF
TRBJ1-4,TRBV28,CASSLVRWNEKLFF
TRBJ2-4,TRBV9,CASSAGGNTKNIQYF
TRBJ1-1,TRBV6-2/TRBV6-3,CASAYRAEAFF
TRBJ2-4,TRBV3-1,CASSQGAKNTQYF